The rows below give T cell receptor beta chains drawn from one sample of a study of T cell repertoires in cytomegalovirus infection. TCRdb fed the reads into MiXCR, producing one record per CDR3 protein. The repertoire holds roughly 500,000 distinct CDR3 sequences, with approximately 15% as singletons. Source material: CD8+ T cells from PBMCs. Source of these receptors: a human donor in good health (CMV status not recorded). Some clones in this sample may be carry-over from other donors' samples. Each CDR3 is given without its conserved first and last residue. The D gene is left open where the match is weak.

TRBV4-2	NA	TRBJ2-3	ASSPRTGDLGTNTQY
TRBV7-9	NA	TRBJ2-7	ASSLLSGELDEQY
TRBV15	NA	TRBJ2-6	ATSKGSGANVLT
TRBV28	NA	TRBJ2-7	ASSPGGEYEQY
TRBV2	TRBD1	TRBJ1-6	ATSQGDRYLDSPLH
TRBV14	NA	TRBJ2-1	ASSQESGISYNEQF
TRBV4-1	NA	TRBJ2-3	ASSQDPYQPDTQY
TRBV27	NA	TRBJ1-4	ASSIRGVGEKLV
TRBV28	TRBD2	TRBJ2-1	ASSPWGGLSYNEQF
TRBV7-2	NA	TRBJ1-2	ASSLIEDYGYT
TRBV7-9	NA	TRBJ2-7	ASTPLGSEQY
TRBV7-9	NA	TRBJ2-1	ASHGQRANEQF
TRBV12-3/TRBV12-4	TRBD1	TRBJ1-4	ASSRDRQGAYEKLF
TRBV11-2	NA	TRBJ1-1	ASSLDSSRWRGEAF
TRBV15	NA	TRBJ2-3	AARGQDRDTQY
TRBV25-1	NA	TRBJ2-2	ASSLQENTGELF
TRBV7-9	TRBD1	TRBJ2-7	ASSYGQGRPYEQY
TRBV6-6	NA	TRBJ2-3	ASSQTVAGFPDTQY